Following are 3 T cell receptor beta chains from one sample sequenced in a study of blood T cell repertoires in COVID-19. The data were produced by immunoSEQ multiplex PCR, yet TCRdb's version contains in-frame clones alone and is incomplete. The top ten hold less than 45% of the sample, which has 100,000 or so clones, about 76% seen once. Material for sequencing was peripheral blood. All receptors derive from a man aged 80 or over with acute or convalescent COVID-19.

This clone appeared a few times. The V and J genes are TRBV5-1 and TRBJ2-1; D is perhaps TRBD2 (6 bases). The V end lost 0 bases, the J end lost 10 bases, and 8 bases lay between the germline ends. The germline V gene has CDR1 SGHRS and CDR2 YFSETQ. This CDR3 spans 12 amino acids. The CDR3 is CASSLDGLEQFF. The CDR3 DNA sequence: TGCGCCAGCAGCTTGGACGGACTAGAGCAGTTCTTC.

CDR3 sequence: CASSQGQGVRETQYF. The CDR3 DNA is TGCGCCAGCAGCCAAGGACAGGGGGTTAGGGAGACCCAGTACTTC. The chain recombines TRBV4-1 with TRBJ2-5, with TRBD1 matching over 9 bases. Germline assignment: CDR1 MGHRA and CDR2 YSYEKL. Losses at the gene ends were 1 base for V and 5 bases for J; bases not matched to a gene: 5. The CDR3 loop spans 15 amino acids.

Written as DNA, the CDR3 is TGTGCCAGCAGGGGACAGCTATACAATGAGCAGTTCTTC. This gives the protein CASRGQLYNEQFF. The chain recombines TRBV2 with TRBJ2-1, with 7 positions matching TRBD1. The CDR3 loop spans 13 amino acids. V lost 6 bases to trimming and J lost 4 bases; unmatched junction nucleotides: 3. The germline V gene encodes CDR1 SNHLY and CDR2 FYNNEI.